The 23 T cell receptor beta chains below come from one sample, sequenced in a study of early T cells in non-severe SARS-CoV-2 infection. TCRdb re-called the 5' RACE reads with MiXCR, one entry per CDR3 protein. The table records more than 65,000 distinct CDR3 sequences, roughly 4.9% of them present only once. Source: whole blood, taken at baseline. These receptors all stem from an adult who was a healthcare worker with PCR-confirmed SARS-CoV-2 infection or an uninfected control (not recorded which). The donor label of this sample is uncertain.

The table lists this clonotype with many counts. The chain carries TRBV7-2 and TRBJ2-2; 8 bases are a match to TRBD2. The CDR3 runs to 16 residues. Looked up from germline, CDR1 is SGHTA and CDR2 is FQGNSA. The V and J ends lost 5 bases and 0 bases, in that order; junction bases with no gene match: 5. The CDR3 loop is CASSIRGGTNTGELFF. The CDR3 DNA reads as TGTGCCAGCAGCATCCGCGGGGGGACGAACACCGGGGAGCTGTTTTTT.

This clonotype was recorded at least ten times. The rearrangement joins TRBV7-9 to TRBJ1-1; D not certain. The germline V gene encodes CDR1 SEHNR and CDR2 FQNEAQ (reference sequence). The CDR3 consists of 13 residues. Between the trimmed V and J ends, which lost 1 base and 5 bases, there was a span of 8 bases. The CDR3 spells CASSLERETEAFF. Written as DNA, the CDR3 is TGTGCCAGCAGCTTAGAAAGGGAGACTGAAGCTTTCTTT.

At least ten counts were recorded for this clonotype. V usage is TRBV2 and J usage is TRBJ1-5; 8 positions match TRBD1. With V trimmed by 6 bases and J by 6 bases, 4 bases remained unmatched. The CDR3 is made up of 13 amino acids. Per germline, CDR1 SNHLY and CDR2 FYNNEI. The CDR3 protein is CASSGQGAQPQHF. In DNA form, the CDR3 reads TGTGCCAGCAGCGGACAGGGAGCTCAGCCCCAGCATTTT. Variable domain in full (rest from reference TRBV2 and TRBJ1-5): EPEVTQTPSHQVTQMGQEVILRCVPISNHLYFYWYRQILGQKVEFLVSFYNNEISEKSEIFDDQFSVERPDGSNFTLKIRSTKLEDSAMYFCASSGQGAQPQHFGDGTRLSIL.

This clonotype has ten or more counts. The J gene is TRBJ2-1, the V gene TRBV20-1; TRBD1 aligns across 7 bases. With 3 bases clipped from V and 0 bases from J, the junction kept 2 bases outside the gene matches. CDR1 is DFQATT, CDR2 SNEGSKA, per germline (reference sequence). The CDR3 loop spans 14 amino acids. CDR3 amino acids: CSARGQNSYNEQFF. As DNA, the CDR3 is TGCAGTGCTAGGGGACAGAACTCCTACAATGAGCAGTTCTTC.

This sequence joins TRBV6-6 and TRBJ1-2, with D possibly being TRBD1 (6 bases). CDR3 length equals 13 residues. Per germline, CDR1 MNHNY and CDR2 SVGAGI (reference sequence). V lost 1 base and J lost 6, with 9 bases in between. The chain's CDR3 is CASSYWPGDGYTF. CDR3 sequence (DNA): TGTGCCAGCAGTTACTGGCCAGGGGATGGCTACACCTTC.

This clonotype came up many times. The chain uses TRBV11-3 and TRBJ2-7, with TRBD1 matching over 8 bases. The CDR3 sequence is 15 residues long. CDR1 SGHNT and CDR2 YENEEA come from the germline V gene. Unmatched junction bases numbered 3, after V lost 0 bases and J lost 2 bases. CDR3 residues: CASSLDGQGTYEQYF. CDR3 nucleotide sequence: TGTGCCAGCAGCTTAGATGGACAGGGTACCTACGAGCAGTACTTC.

This clonotype occurred a few times. The V gene is TRBV10-3, the J gene TRBJ1-5, with D unclear. The CDR3 is made up of 13 amino acids. V dropped 10 bases and J dropped 3 bases, with 13 bases sitting between them. CDR1 is ENHRY, CDR2 SYGVKD, per germline. CDR3 sequence: CASATADNQPQHF. CDR3 coding DNA: TGTGCCAGCGCCACAGCAGACAATCAGCCCCAGCATTTT.

This clonotype appeared many times. V and J are TRBV29-1 and TRBJ1-1, with 9 bases aligning to TRBD1. The J segment lost 8 bases and the V segment lost 6 bases, leaving 4 bases of the junction unmatched. CDR1 is SQVTM, CDR2 ANQGSEA, per germline. CDR3 length: 11 residues. The CDR3 DNA is TGCAGCGTGGGACAGGGCACAGAAGCTTTCTTT. Translation gives CSVGQGTEAFF.

The rearrangement joins TRBV6-2 or TRBV6-3 to TRBJ2-1; 14 nucleotides agree with TRBD2. Germline V gives CDR1 MNHEY, CDR2 SVGEGT. V trimming: 6 bases; J trimming: 6 bases; junction bases outside the gene matches: 7. The CDR3 spans 16 residues. CDR3 protein: CASRTTTSGGANEQFF. The CDR3 DNA reads TGTGCCAGCAGAACAACGACTAGCGGGGGGGCCAATGAGCAGTTCTTC.

Ten or more counts support this clonotype. This chain joins TRBV19 and TRBJ2-2; 9 bases agree with TRBD1. The germline V gene encodes CDR1 LNHDA and CDR2 SQIVND (reference sequence). The trim removed 6 bases at V and 3 bases at J, leaving 17 bases unmatched. This CDR3 spans 19 amino acids. In DNA, the CDR3 is TGTGCCAGTAGGCGCGAGACCGCCGGGACAGGGCGGGACACCGGGGAGCTGTTTTTT. Encoded protein: CASRRETAGTGRDTGELFF.

This clonotype appeared a few times. V and J are TRBV12-3 or TRBV12-4 and TRBJ1-5; possible D gene TRBD1, 6 bases. V was pared by 6 bases and J by 0 bases, with 12 bases between. This CDR3 spans 15 amino acids. The CDR3 DNA sequence: TGTGCCAGCAGAAAAGGGGGGCTTAGCAATCAGCCCCAGCATTTT. Its translation: CASRKGGLSNQPQHF.

The V call is TRBV5-6, the J call TRBJ1-5; D is uncertain. This CDR3 region has 16 residues. V shed 3 bases and J shed 5 bases, with 18 bases lying between them. Germline CDR1 SGHDT, CDR2 YYEEEE. CDR3 sequence: CASSSTPPEMDQPQHF. The CDR3 DNA follows: TGTGCCAGCAGCTCCACACCCCCCGAGATGGATCAGCCCCAGCATTTT.

The chain links TRBV18 to TRBJ2-7, with TRBD1 identical over 11 bases. J was trimmed by 3 bases and V by 0 bases; bases with no gene match: 1. CDR3 length: 15 amino acids. Germline lookup yields CDR1 KGHSH and CDR2 LQKENI. This CDR3 reads CASSPPGQGVYEQYF. CDR3 nucleotides: TGTGCCAGCTCACCACCGGGACAGGGGGTCTACGAGCAGTACTTC.

The chain is built from TRBV12-3 or TRBV12-4 and TRBJ2-7; 8 bases align to TRBD2. The CDR3 loop spans 16 amino acids. The V gene end was trimmed by 2 bases and the J gene end by 1 base; junction bases not matched to a gene: 7. The CDR3 loop reads CASSLKRSSGSYEQYF. The CDR3 bases are TGTGCCAGCAGTTTAAAACGGTCTAGCGGGTCCTACGAGCAGTACTTC.

This clonotype was detected ten times or more. The chain has TRBV12-3 or TRBV12-4 and TRBJ2-7; D unresolved. V was trimmed by 4 bases and J by 3 bases, leaving 19 bases between them. This CDR3 region has 16 residues. The CDR3 bases are TGTGCCAGCAGTTCCTACTCCGATGCGGAACACTACGAGCAGTACTTC. Amino acid sequence: CASSSYSDAEHYEQYF.

This clonotype turned up a few times. The V and J genes are TRBV7-6 and TRBJ2-5; D is unclear. V lost 2 bases, J lost 7 bases, and 5 bases lay in between. The CDR3 length is 11 residues. From germline, CDR1 is SGHVS and CDR2 FNYEAQ. The CDR3 DNA reads as TGTGCCAGCAGCTTACCGGGGACCCAGTACTTC. Amino acid sequence: CASSLPGTQYF.

At least ten counts were recorded for this clonotype. The chain couples TRBV7-2 to TRBJ2-7, with 11 bases matching TRBD2. Trimming took 6 bases from V and 3 from J; bases not matched to a gene: 4. Germline V CDR1 and CDR2: SGHTA, FQGNSA. This CDR3 comprises 14 residues. As DNA, the CDR3 is TGTGCCAGCAGGACTAGCGGGGTCCTCTACGAGCAGTACTTC. This sequence encodes CASRTSGVLYEQYF.

On this clonotype itself: This CDR3 fails to terminate in the conserved phenylalanine or tryptophan, so it likely reflects a read error. The gene calls are TRBV5-8 and TRBJ1-1; tentative D call: TRBD1 (6 bases). Germline V lookup: CDR1 SGHTS, CDR2 YDEGEE. The CDR3 sequence is 14 residues long. Trimming removed 4 bases at V and 5 bases at J, with 15 bases between. The chain's CDR3 is CASSPRHGQTEAFY. CDR3 bases: TGTGCCAGCAGCCCGCGACACGGACAGACTGAAGCTTTCTAT.

This clonotype was picked up many times. The V gene is TRBV7-6, the J gene TRBJ1-5; possibly TRBD1 for D (5 bases). V shed 1 base and J shed 4 bases, with 11 bases lying between them. Germline CDR1 reads SGHVS; CDR2 reads FNYEAQ. The CDR3 covers 15 residues. The CDR3 nucleotides are TGTGCCAGCAGCTTAGTCGGGGGAGTAAATCAGCCCCAGCATTTT. Encoded protein: CASSLVGGVNQPQHF.

This clonotype was detected only a few times. The V and J genes are TRBV6-1 and TRBJ1-2; 9 nucleotides line up with TRBD1. Looked up from germline, CDR1 is MNHNS and CDR2 is SASEGT. The junction had 10 bases not matched to a gene; V was cut back by 1 base and J by 7 bases. The CDR3 is made up of 16 amino acids. The CDR3 is CASSEGTGERIPGYTF. The CDR3 DNA is TGTGCCAGCAGTGAAGGGACAGGGGAGAGGATACCTGGCTACACCTTC.

V is TRBV5-1 and J is TRBJ1-3, with D possibly matching TRBD1 (6 bases). Germline assignment: CDR1 SGHRS and CDR2 YFSETQ. This CDR3 contains 15 residues. Trimming took off 4 bases at V and 2 bases at J, with 13 bases between the two ends. DNA of the CDR3: TGCGCCAGCAGCGTGGAACAGGGACCTGGAAACACCATATATTTT. Its translation: CASSVEQGPGNTIYF. Full variable domain (outside the CDR3, taken from reference TRBV5-1 and TRBJ1-3): KAGVTQTPRYLIKTRGQQVTLSCSPISGHRSVSWYQQTPGQGLQFLFEYFSETQRNKGNFPGRFSGRQFSNSRSEMNVSTLELGDSALYLCASSVEQGPGNTIYFGEGSWLTVV.

This clonotype was recorded many times. The chain employs TRBV7-2 and TRBJ2-1, with 12 bases fitting TRBD2. This CDR3 has 14 amino acids. The V segment lost 2 bases and the J segment 7 bases; nucleotides outside the gene matches: 0. The germline gives CDR1 SGHTA, CDR2 FQGNSA. The CDR3 region is CASSLLAGGNEQFF. The CDR3 DNA sequence: TGTGCCAGCAGCTTACTAGCGGGGGGGAATGAGCAGTTCTTC. The complete variable domain, with remaining parts taken from reference TRBV7-2 and TRBJ2-1, reads GAGVSQSPSNKVTEKGKDVELRCDPISGHTALYWYRQSLGQGLEFLIYFQGNSAPDKSGLPSDRFSAERTGGSVSTLTIQRTQQEDSAVYLCASSLLAGGNEQFFGPGTRLTVL.

In this sample, this clonotype turned up many times. The J gene is TRBJ1-5, the V gene TRBV19, with D perhaps matching TRBD1 (5 bases). The CDR3 spans 13 residues. The germline V gene encodes CDR1 LNHDA and CDR2 SQIVND (reference sequence). V gave up 2 bases and J gave up 9 bases, with 11 bases separating them. The CDR3 nucleotides are TGTGCCAGTAGTATACCCAGGGTGTCGCCCCAGCATTTT. Translation: CASSIPRVSPQHF.